A single sample is the source of the 27 T cell receptor beta chains below, sequenced in a study of cytomegalovirus exposure and HLA in healthy donors. TCRdb's table, derived via immunoSEQ multiplex PCR, lists solely in-frame clones and lacks some. This repertoire shows 150,000 to 200,000 clones, more than 80% found once; its top ten account for around 7%. What was sequenced was PBMCs. All receptors derive from a man aged 18 to 29 in good health and CMV-seropositive.

V is TRBV4-1 and J is TRBJ2-2; TRBD2 might be the D (6 bases). Per the germline V gene, CDR1 is MGHRA and CDR2 is YSYEKL. V was pared by 9 bases and J by 2 bases, with 13 bases between. The CDR3 is 14 amino acids. CDR3: CARERGTNTGELFF. CDR3 coding DNA: TGCGCCAGGGAACGGGGGACTAACACCGGGGAGCTGTTTTTT.

V usage is TRBV7-2 and J usage is TRBJ2-7; 8 bases fit TRBD2. Germline V CDR1 and CDR2: SGHTA, FQGNSA. This CDR3 spans 15 amino acids. The V gene end was trimmed by 1 base and the J gene end by 7 bases; junction bases not matched to a gene: 9. CDR3 protein: CASSLDGRASDEQYF. The CDR3 DNA follows: TGTGCCAGCAGCTTAGACGGGAGGGCCTCCGATGAGCAGTACTTC.

This chain connects TRBV19 to TRBJ2-1, with D uncertain. Germline values: CDR1 LNHDA, CDR2 SQIVND (reference sequence). The V and J ends lost 6 bases and 0 bases respectively, with 6 bases between them. CDR3 length equals 13 residues. CDR3 DNA: TGTGCCAGTAGCGGTAGCTCCTACAATGAGCAGTTCTTC. Encoded protein: CASSGSSYNEQFF.

The chain joins TRBV28 to TRBJ1-4, with 7 positions matching TRBD1. After removal of 5 bases from V and 7 bases from J, the junction contained 10 bases not matched to a gene. The V gene's germline CDR1 is MDHEN and CDR2 SYDVKM. The CDR3 runs 15 residues. The CDR3 spells CASSPVTGKVEKLFF. As DNA, the CDR3 is TGTGCCAGCAGTCCGGTGACAGGGAAGGTTGAAAAACTGTTTTTT.

V usage is TRBV5-4 and J usage is TRBJ2-7; TRBD1 might be the D (5 bases). Germline CDR1 is SGHNT and CDR2 is YYREEE (reference sequence). Trimming stripped 4 bases from V and 6 bases from J, with 14 bases between. The CDR3 length is 13 residues. The CDR3 coding sequence is TGTGCCAGCAGCGAGGACAATGTGGGCGAGCAGTACTTC. Encoded protein: CASSEDNVGEQYF. Based on the CDR3 plus reference TRBV5-4 and TRBJ2-7, the full variable domain is ETGVTQSPTHLIKTRGQQVTLRCSSQSGHNTVSWYQQALGQGPQFIFQYYREEENGRGNFPPRFSGLQFPNYSSELNVNALELDDSALYLCASSEDNVGEQYFGPGTRLTVT.

V and J are TRBV5-1 and TRBJ2-5; 10 positions agree with TRBD2. The CDR3 runs 16 residues. Germline V gene lookup returns CDR1 SGHRS and CDR2 YFSETQ. With V trimmed by 4 bases and J by 2 bases, 8 bases remained unmatched. CDR3 protein: CASSAIGLADQETQYF. CDR3 nucleotide sequence: TGCGCCAGCAGCGCAATCGGACTAGCGGATCAAGAGACCCAGTACTTC. Based on the CDR3 plus reference TRBV5-1 and TRBJ2-5, the full variable domain is KAGVTQTPRYLIKTRGQQVTLSCSPISGHRSVSWYQQTPGQGLQFLFEYFSETQRNKGNFPGRFSGRQFSNSRSEMNVSTLELGDSALYLCASSAIGLADQETQYFGPGTRLLVL.

This chain connects TRBV5-4 to TRBJ2-1, with no clear D. This CDR3 region has 12 residues. Germline assignment: CDR1 SGHNT and CDR2 YYREEE (reference sequence). Trimming stripped 0 bases from V and 12 bases from J, with 10 bases between. This CDR3 reads CASSLEALGQFF. The DNA for the CDR3 is TGTGCCAGCAGCTTGGAAGCCCTAGGGCAGTTCTTC.

The chain carries TRBV28 and TRBJ2-5; 9 bases are a match to TRBD1. The CDR3 is 17 amino acids. V was clipped by 5 bases and J by 2 bases; unmatched bases: 12. Germline V lookup: CDR1 MDHEN, CDR2 SYDVKM. CDR3 nucleotide sequence: TGTGCCAGCAGTCACGTAAGCGGGACAGGGTATCAAGAGACCCAGTACTTC. The encoded protein is CASSHVSGTGYQETQYF.

Here the CDR3 DNA reads TGTGCCAGCAGCGTAGTGACTAGCGGGAGCACAGATACGCAGTATTTT. Amino acid sequence: CASSVVTSGSTDTQYF. V usage is TRBV9 and J usage is TRBJ2-3; 10 nucleotides agree with TRBD2. This CDR3 comprises 16 residues. V lost 0 bases and J lost 0; bases outside the gene matches: 1. CDR1 is SGDLS, CDR2 YYNGEE, per germline.

V gene TRBV5-1 combines with J gene TRBJ2-4; D is undetermined. The V and J ends lost 0 bases and 5 bases respectively, with 15 bases between them. From germline, CDR1 is SGHRS and CDR2 YFSETQ. The CDR3 sequence is 16 residues long. CDR3 DNA sequence: TGCGCCAGCAGCTTGGGCCTTGGTGTAGCACAAAACATTCAGTACTTC. Amino acids: CASSLGLGVAQNIQYF.

This sequence joins TRBV28 and TRBJ1-2, with D possibly TRBD1 on 5 matching bases. CDR1 is MDHEN, CDR2 SYDVKM, per germline. The CDR3 length is 14 residues. V lost 3 bases to trimming and J lost 8 bases, with 16 bases between them. In nucleotides, the CDR3 is TGTGCCAGCAGTTTTGCCTTTCGCAAGGGGGGCTACACCTTC. It is translated as CASSFAFRKGGYTF.

The chain is built from TRBV5-4 and TRBJ2-7; 8 bases line up with TRBD1. This CDR3 has 15 amino acids. V lost 3 bases, J lost 2 bases, and 7 bases stayed unmatched. Germline lookup yields CDR1 SGHNT and CDR2 YYREEE (reference sequence). The CDR3 DNA follows: TGTGCCAGCAGCTCTGGACAGGGACTTCCCTACGAGCAGTACTTC. This codes for CASSSGQGLPYEQYF.

The chain combines TRBV11-3 with TRBJ2-5; D ambiguous. Trimming stripped 1 base from V and 7 bases from J, with 13 bases between. Per germline, CDR1 SGHNT and CDR2 YENEEA. This CDR3 has 14 residues. The CDR3 coding sequence is TGTGCCAGCAGCTTAGGGCCCGTTACGGGGACCCAGTACTTC. Residues: CASSLGPVTGTQYF. Complete variable domain (other parts from reference TRBV11-3 and TRBJ2-5): EAGVVQSPRYKIIEKKQPVAFWCNPISGHNTLYWYLQNLGQGPELLIRYENEEAVDDSQLPKDRFSAERLKGVDSTLKIQPAELGDSAVYLCASSLGPVTGTQYFGPGTRLLVL.

The chain has TRBV19 and TRBJ2-7, with D tentatively TRBD1 (6 bases). CDR1 LNHDA and CDR2 SQIVND come from the germline V gene (reference sequence). Between the trimmed V and J ends, which lost 4 bases and 3 bases, there was a span of 7 bases. The CDR3 consists of 12 residues. CDR3 sequence (DNA): TGTGCCAGTAGTAAACAGGGCTACGAGCAGTACTTC. It encodes CASSKQGYEQYF. The variable domain in full, completed from reference TRBV19 and TRBJ2-7, reads DGGITQSPKYLFRKEGQNVTLSCEQNLNHDAMYWYRQDPGQGLRLIYYSQIVNDFQKGDIAEGYSVSREKKESFPLTVTSAQKNPTAFYLCASSKQGYEQYFGPGTRLTVT.

The rearrangement joins TRBV6-4 to TRBJ1-2; D is undetermined. Between the trimmed V and J ends, which lost 2 bases and 7 bases, there was a span of 5 bases. CDR1 is MRHNA, CDR2 SNTAGT, per germline. CDR3 length: 11 amino acids. The DNA for the CDR3 is TGTGCCAGCAGTGACGGCTCTGGCTACACCTTC. Its translation is CASSDGSGYTF.

The chain links TRBV10-3 to TRBJ2-7, with 14 bases aligning to TRBD2. After removal of 7 bases from V and 9 bases from J, the junction contained 11 bases not matched to a gene. Germline CDR1 ENHRY, CDR2 SYGVKD. The CDR3 spans 15 residues. The DNA for the CDR3 is TGTGCCATCATAGCGGGACTAGCGGGAGACGGGAGGCAGTACTTC. This codes for CAIIAGLAGDGRQYF.

The genes are TRBV9 and TRBJ2-2, with 7 positions matching TRBD1. The CDR3 covers 16 residues. Germline CDR1 reads SGDLS; CDR2 reads YYNGEE. Unmatched junction bases numbered 8, after V lost 0 bases and J lost 6 bases. The CDR3 here is CASSVGVRGSSGELFF. CDR3 in DNA: TGTGCCAGCAGCGTAGGCGTCAGGGGGAGTTCCGGGGAGCTGTTTTTT.

The chain joins TRBV7-3 to TRBJ1-1, with TRBD1 identical over 8 bases. Germline-derived CDR1 and CDR2 are SGHTA and FQGTGA. The CDR3 runs to 14 residues. The V segment lost 4 bases and the J segment 4 bases; nucleotides outside the gene matches: 5. DNA of the CDR3: TGTGCCAGCAGCTCGGGACAGGAGGGCACTGAAGCTTTCTTT. Its translation is CASSSGQEGTEAFF.

This clone has only a few counts. The gene calls are TRBV27 and TRBJ1-2; 9 bases line up with TRBD1. Trimming at V came to 5 bases and at J to 4 bases, leaving 5 bases not matched to a gene. The CDR3 spans 14 residues. Germline V gives CDR1 MNHEY, CDR2 SMNVEV (reference sequence). The CDR3 DNA follows: TGTGCCAGCAGTGCGACAGGGGGAATCTATGGCTACACCTTC. Translating it yields CASSATGGIYGYTF.

The V and J genes are TRBV13 and TRBJ2-7, with a possible D match to TRBD2 (6 bases). Between the trimmed V and J ends, which lost 5 bases and 0 bases, there was a span of 17 bases. Germline CDR1 is PRHDT and CDR2 is FYEKMQ (reference sequence). The CDR3 covers 16 residues. CDR3 sequence reads: CASSPPRAGSSYEQYF. The CDR3 DNA reads TGTGCCAGCAGCCCCCCCCGGGCGGGAAGCTCCTACGAGCAGTACTTC.

The chain carries TRBV9 and TRBJ1-1; D unresolved. V lost 0 bases to trimming and J lost 1 base, with 10 bases between them. The length of the CDR3 is 15 residues. Germline V gene lookup returns CDR1 SGDLS and CDR2 YYNGEE. For the CDR3, the DNA is TGTGCCAGCAGCGTAGGAAGCCTCGGGAACACTGAAGCTTTCTTT. This codes for CASSVGSLGNTEAFF.

In this sample, this clone turned up many times. The chain combines TRBV2 with TRBJ2-1, with D possibly being TRBD1 (5 bases). Germline values: CDR1 SNHLY, CDR2 FYNNEI. The V and J ends lost 9 bases and 2 bases respectively, with 11 bases between them. CDR3 length: 13 amino acids. The chain's CDR3 is CARGQEPYNEQFF. As DNA, the CDR3 is TGTGCCAGGGGGCAGGAACCCTACAATGAGCAGTTCTTC. The full variable domain, rest sourced from reference TRBV2 and TRBJ2-1, is EPEVTQTPSHQVTQMGQEVILRCVPISNHLYFYWYRQILGQKVEFLVSFYNNEISEKSEIFDDQFSVERPDGSNFTLKIRSTKLEDSAMYFCARGQEPYNEQFFGPGTRLTVL.

The chain uses TRBV6-1 and TRBJ1-3; D remains ambiguous. V lost 1 base to trimming and J lost 2 bases, with 3 bases between them. Per the germline V gene, CDR1 is MNHNS and CDR2 is SASEGT. The CDR3 extends over 13 amino acids. This CDR3 reads CASSEVTGNTIYF. CDR3 coding DNA: TGTGCCAGCAGTGAAGTAACTGGAAACACCATATATTTT.

This rearrangement joins TRBV25-1 to TRBJ1-3; no firm D call. The germline V gene encodes CDR1 MGHDK and CDR2 SYGVNS. The CDR3 is made up of 14 amino acids. Trimming stripped 9 bases from V and 2 bases from J, with 14 bases between. This CDR3 reads CASGPRGTGNTIYF. The CDR3 DNA reads TGTGCCAGTGGCCCCCGGGGAACTGGAAACACCATATATTTT.

This chain links TRBV7-2 with TRBJ2-7; a weak D match, TRBD1 (5 bases). CDR3 length equals 15 residues. Germline CDR1 and CDR2: SGHTA and FQGNSA. Trimming pared 2 bases from V and 3 bases from J, leaving 14 bases between. The CDR3 nucleotides are TGTGCCAGCAGCTTACCGCTGCGGCAGGGCTACGAGCAGTACTTC. This gives the protein CASSLPLRQGYEQYF.

V is TRBV25-1 and J is TRBJ2-5, with 7 bases aligning to TRBD2. There are 14 residues in the CDR3. The V gene end was trimmed by 3 bases and the J gene end by 0 bases; junction bases not matched to a gene: 1. Per the germline V gene, CDR1 is MGHDK and CDR2 is SYGVNS. CDR3 sequence: CASSELADQETQYF. In DNA form, the CDR3 reads TGTGCCAGCAGTGAGCTAGCGGACCAAGAGACCCAGTACTTC.

This clone appeared a few times. V gene TRBV9 combines with J gene TRBJ2-1, with D tentatively TRBD2 (5 bases). Germline CDR1 SGDLS, CDR2 YYNGEE. V lost 0 bases and J 7 bases, leaving 14 bases between the germline ends. The CDR3 loop spans 15 amino acids. CDR3 bases: TGTGCCAGCAGCGTAGGGACTTCGGCGGTTAATGAGCAGTTCTTC. The encoded protein is CASSVGTSAVNEQFF.